A single sample gave rise to the 21 T cell receptor beta chains below, sequenced in a study of T cells in Graves' hyperthyroidism and ophthalmopathy. What was amplified from RNA transcripts were TCR beta CDR3 regions. First-round RT-PCR with HTBI primers amplified the TCR CDR3 region. One entry per CDR3 protein results from TCRdb running MiXCR on the multiplex PCR reads. The table records around 600,000 distinct CDR3 sequences, around 15% of them present only once. The material sequenced was blood. These receptors all come from a woman between 50 and 59 years old with Graves' ophthalmopathy.

This clonotype was found many times. This sequence joins TRBV7-2 and TRBJ2-2, with TRBD2 as a possible D gene (5 bases). V dropped 7 bases and J dropped 5 bases, with 11 bases sitting between them. Germline V gene data show CDR1 as SGHTA and CDR2 as FQGNSA. This CDR3 comprises 13 residues. The CDR3 loop reads CASNRPGTGELFF. CDR3 coding DNA: TGTGCCAGCAACCGGCCGGGAACCGGGGAGCTGTTTTTT.

Many counts were recorded for this clonotype. The chain uses TRBV3-1 and TRBJ1-2; no firm D call. Germline-derived CDR1 and CDR2 are LGHDT and YNNKEL (reference sequence). The germline V and J ends were trimmed by 2 bases and 8 bases, with 12 bases remaining between them. The CDR3 has 13 amino acids. The DNA of the CDR3 is TGTGCCAGCAGCCAAATCCAAAGGCAAGGCTACACCTTC. The encoded protein is CASSQIQRQGYTF. The full variable domain, its missing parts supplied by reference TRBV3-1 and TRBJ1-2, is DTAVSQTPKYLVTQMGNDKSIKCEQNLGHDTMYWYKQDSKKFLKIMFSYNNKELIINETVPNRFSPKSPDKAHLNLHINSLELGDSAVYFCASSQIQRQGYTFGSGTRLTVV.

This clonotype was seen many times. The chain links TRBV20-1 to TRBJ2-1; 8 bases match TRBD1. The J segment lost 10 bases and the V segment lost 2 bases, leaving 10 bases of the junction unmatched. The CDR3 totals 14 residues. Germline V gene sequence: CDR1 DFQATT, CDR2 SNEGSKA (reference sequence). The CDR3 bases are TGCAGTGCTAGACACGGACAGGGTCTTAGGGAGCAGTTCTTC. It codes for CSARHGQGLREQFF.

This rearrangement joins TRBV27 to TRBJ2-4; D perhaps matches TRBD1 (5 bases). V lost 6 bases, J lost 7 bases, and 13 bases lay in between. Germline V gene sequence: CDR1 MNHEY, CDR2 SMNVEV (reference sequence). This CDR3 has 13 residues. In nucleotides, the CDR3 is TGTGCCAGCAGATTTAGGGGTGAGAACATTCAGTACTTC. This translates into CASRFRGENIQYF.

This clonotype was detected only a few times. This chain uses TRBV5-1 with TRBJ2-7; D not resolved. Germline CDR1 is SGHRS and CDR2 is YFSETQ. The CDR3 spans 12 residues. The V and J ends lost 0 bases and 5 bases respectively, with 6 bases between them. In DNA, the CDR3 is TGCGCCAGCAGCTTGGGTAAGGACGAGCAGTACTTC. It encodes CASSLGKDEQYF.

The rearrangement joins TRBV28 to TRBJ2-5; D may correspond to TRBD1 or TRBD2 (6 bases each). The V end was cut by 6 bases, the J end by 5 bases, with 25 bases between. The length of the CDR3 is 17 residues. Germline V gene sequence: CDR1 MDHEN, CDR2 SYDVKM. The CDR3 nucleotides read TGTGCCAGCAGCAGCCCCGTGGAGGGGGAGGCGGATGAGACCCAGTACTTC. It is translated as CASSSPVEGEADETQYF. Complete variable domain (other parts from reference TRBV28 and TRBJ2-5): DVKVTQSSRYLVKRTGEKVFLECVQDMDHENMFWYRQDPGLGLRLIYFSYDVKMKEKGDIPEGYSVSREKKERFSLILESASTNQTSMYLCASSSPVEGEADETQYFGPGTRLLVL.

At least ten counts were recorded for this clonotype. The rearrangement joins TRBV24-1 to TRBJ2-2; perhaps TRBD1 as D (6 bases). CDR1 KGHDR and CDR2 SFDVKD come from the germline V gene. This CDR3 has 16 residues. Trimming removed 5 bases at V and 4 bases at J, with 16 bases between. The CDR3 nucleotides are TGTGCCACCAGTGGCAGGGGCGCAGTTAGCACCGGGGAGCTGTTTTTT. As protein: CATSGRGAVSTGELFF.

In its sample, this clonotype was seen many times. The V and J genes are TRBV6-1 and TRBJ1-5, with TRBD1 matching over 8 bases. CDR1 and CDR2 (germline): MNHNS, SASEGT. This CDR3 has 14 amino acids. V gave up 5 bases and J gave up 6 bases; unmatched junction bases: 6. The CDR3 nucleotides read TGTGCCAGCAGTTGGACAGGGTTGGGTCAGCCCCAGCATTTT. It yields the protein CASSWTGLGQPQHF.

A remark on this clonotype: Given a much more abundant clone one base away, this may be a read error. The chain joins TRBV10-3 to TRBJ1-1; D is unclear. This CDR3 region has 12 residues. Germline V gene sequence: CDR1 ENHRY, CDR2 SYGVKD. The DNA for the CDR3 is TGTGTCGCGAGACATAAGAACACTGAAGCTTTCTTT. This translates into CVARHKNTEAFF.

This clonotype was detected a few times. The V and J genes are TRBV25-1 and TRBJ2-7; D unresolved. The CDR3 sequence is 14 residues long. V lost 2 bases to trimming and J lost 3 bases, with 11 bases between them. The germline V gene encodes CDR1 MGHDK and CDR2 SYGVNS. CDR3: CASSEGSPRYEQYF. In DNA, the CDR3 is TGTGCCAGCAGTGAAGGGTCGCCTCGCTACGAGCAGTACTTC.

The sample holds many counts of this clonotype. This chain uses TRBV6-2 or TRBV6-3 with TRBJ2-7, with unresolved D. Trimming removed 2 bases from V and 3 bases from J, with 8 bases in between. The CDR3 runs to 13 residues. Germline CDR1 is MNHEY and CDR2 is SVGEGT. CDR3 protein: CASSYLHYYEQYF. In DNA form, the CDR3 reads TGTGCCAGCAGTTACCTACACTACTACGAGCAGTACTTC.

The chain uses TRBV20-1 and TRBJ1-4; D uncertain. V was clipped by 2 bases and J by 5 bases, with 6 bases between them. The length of the CDR3 is 12 residues. In germline, CDR1 is DFQATT, CDR2 SNEGSKA (reference sequence). CDR3 in DNA: TGCAGTGCTAGACAACCAAATGAAAAACTGTTTTTT. Translated: CSARQPNEKLFF.

This clonotype was seen a handful of times. The V and J genes are TRBV24-1 and TRBJ1-5; D remains unclear. V was trimmed by 5 bases and J by 1 base, leaving 8 bases between them. CDR1 is KGHDR, CDR2 SFDVKD, per germline. The CDR3 spans 14 residues. Here the CDR3 DNA reads TGTGCCACCAGTGCGGGGAAAAGCAATCAGCCCCAGCATTTT. Protein: CATSAGKSNQPQHF.

This clonotype was counted many times. This chain uses TRBV2 with TRBJ2-1, with TRBD2 identical over 10 bases. The J segment lost 7 bases and the V segment lost 3 bases, leaving 6 bases of the junction unmatched. The CDR3 has 15 amino acids. Germline CDR1 is SNHLY and CDR2 is FYNNEI. CDR3 residues: CASSEELAGSNEQFF. Here the CDR3 DNA reads TGTGCCAGCAGTGAGGAACTAGCGGGAAGTAATGAGCAGTTCTTC.

There are many counts of this clonotype. V is TRBV2 and J is TRBJ2-7; 8 bases fit TRBD2. The CDR3 has 14 residues. The V gene end was trimmed by 8 bases and the J gene end by 2 bases; junction bases not matched to a gene: 8. CDR1 is SNHLY, CDR2 FYNNEI, per germline. CDR3 sequence reads: CASDSSGYTYEQYF. The CDR3 DNA follows: TGTGCCAGCGACTCTAGCGGGTATACCTACGAGCAGTACTTC.

At least ten counts were recorded for this clonotype. This chain links TRBV14 with TRBJ2-1, with TRBD2 matching over 7 bases. The length of the CDR3 is 14 residues. Germline values: CDR1 SGHDN, CDR2 FVKESK. Trimming at V came to 3 bases and at J to 4 bases, leaving 3 bases not matched to a gene. CDR3: CASSQRELYNEQFF. The CDR3 bases are TGTGCCAGCAGCCAGCGGGAGCTTTACAATGAGCAGTTCTTC.

This clonotype occurred many times. V usage is TRBV7-2 and J usage is TRBJ2-1, with TRBD2 identical over 8 bases. The CDR3 contains 14 residues. Per germline, CDR1 SGHTA and CDR2 FQGNSA. The V gene end was trimmed by 6 bases and the J gene end by 6 bases; junction bases not matched to a gene: 7. CDR3 sequence reads: CASRPSSGINEQFF. CDR3 DNA: TGTGCCAGCAGACCGAGTAGCGGGATCAATGAGCAGTTCTTC.

This chain joins TRBV19 and TRBJ1-4, with 7 bases matching TRBD1. Trimming removed 9 bases from V and 5 bases from J; junction bases left unmatched: 3. The CDR3 runs 12 residues. Per germline, CDR1 LNHDA and CDR2 SQIVND (reference sequence). As DNA, the CDR3 is TGTGCCAGCAGGGGGTTAAATGAAAAACTGTTTTTT. Protein product: CASRGLNEKLFF.

This chain joins TRBV9 and TRBJ2-7; the match to TRBD1 covers 12 bases. Germline CDR1 is SGDLS and CDR2 is YYNGEE. V shed 4 bases and J 5 bases; nucleotides not matched to a gene: 7. The CDR3 sequence is 15 residues long. CDR3: CASSRGGTGGNEQYF. CDR3 nucleotide sequence: TGTGCCAGCAGCCGGGGCGGGACAGGGGGCAACGAGCAGTACTTC.

Points on this clonotype: A much more abundant neighbour one base away suggests this may be a read error. The V call is TRBV27, the J call TRBJ1-1; D uncertain. The CDR3 consists of 14 residues. Germline values: CDR1 MNHEY, CDR2 SMNVEV (reference sequence). The CDR3 is CTSSRYTTHTEAFF. CDR3 nucleotide sequence: TGTACCAGCAGTCGGTACACGACCCACACTGAAGCTTTCTTT.

The sample holds many counts of this clonotype. The chain carries TRBV7-9 and TRBJ2-3, with no clear D. V was trimmed by 5 bases and J by 6 bases, leaving 12 bases between them. The CDR3 sequence is 13 residues long. Germline values: CDR1 SEHNR, CDR2 FQNEAQ (reference sequence). The DNA of the CDR3 is TGTGCCAGCAGCCCGCTCGAGGCGGATACGCAGTATTTT. Translated, it gives CASSPLEADTQYF.